The present T cell receptor beta chain was sequenced within a study of T cell repertoires in cytomegalovirus infection. Study-wide findings and caveats: The ex vivo response was dominated by HLA-C-restricted CMV-specific TCR beta clonotypes.

TCRdb re-analysed the reads in MiXCR, keeping a single row per CDR3 protein. This sample has some 180,000 distinct CDR3 sequences, with approximately 9.6% found just once. This clonotype was counted many times. Its antigen is not known. The germline gives CDR1 SGHVS, CDR2 FQNEAQ. The CDR3 runs to 13 residues. The V end was cut by 2 bases, the J end by 3 bases, with 5 bases between. The sample comprised PBMCs. This clonotype was obtained from a human donor in good health (CMV status not recorded). Some clones in this sample may be carry-over from other donors' samples. The chain is built from TRBV7-8 and TRBJ1-5; D remains unclear. CDR3 sequence reads: CASSLSDNQPQHF. CDR3 in DNA: TGTGCCAGCAGCTTATCTGACAATCAGCCCCAGCATTTT.